This T cell receptor (beta chain) was profiled in a study of T cell responses to AZD1222 COVID-19 vaccine (dated by TCRdb to 2020 to 2022). In the study overall: AZD1222 recipients with second doses at about 4 weeks or about 12 weeks were pooled, because spike-specific TCR depth and breadth did not differ between schedules. Trial participants were enrolled by age into subgroups of 18-55, 56-69 and 70-plus years, and roughly 150, 30 and 60 TCR-sequenced participants, respectively, were included in these subgroups. A total of 233 trial participants underwent TCR sequencing, of whom under 220 had received two doses of AZD1222 and approximately 26 had received two doses of the MenACWY control vaccine. Overall study results and their limits: Because no day 14 peak-response samples were available, the repertoires could be characterized only after the peak T cell response. Conclusions about previously exposed vaccinees are limited because only six or seven AZD1222 recipients were SARS-CoV-2 seropositive at baseline. The whole spike protein was spanned by vaccine-associated CD4 TCRs, and dominant responses were seen in regions 160-218 and 743-854. A significant rise in spike-specific TCR breadth and depth was observed after two AZD1222 doses relative to day 0 and relative to MenACWY recipients. Participants were mostly white British and included more females than males, and it was suggested by the authors that clonal diversity may have been underestimated. Reportedly, almost half of the unique spike-specific TCRs recognized epitopes lying outside the regions that are mutated in the B.1.351 and B.1.1.7 variants. The 56-69-year group was small, and its depth increase did not reach significance, likely because of low power.

Notes on this clone: Its antigen is unknown. Within one base of it there is no much larger clone, and no base qualities were kept.

Its CDR3 holds 14 amino acids, cysteine through phenylalanine. The CDR3 DNA has 42 bases and is translated from base 1. V sheds 3 bases and J sheds 10 bases, leaving 13 bases between their ends. CDR1 is given as MGHRA and CDR2 as YSYEKL, both from the germline V gene. The CDR3 regions of human TCRbeta chains were subjected to immunosequencing. The authors processed their data as follows. TCRs in the repertoires were compared against a reference library of SARS-CoV-2-specific TCRs that had been generated with the MIRA antigen-specificity platform. Breadth was defined as the fraction of unique TCRs that were SARS-CoV-2-associated. Depth was defined as the fraction of total T cells that were SARS-CoV-2-associated. Using the MIRA data, each spike-specific TCR was assigned both to the spike region to which the TCR was reactive and to a CD4 or CD8 class. Log10-transformed breadth and depth values were compared by one-way ANOVA with Sidak's multiple comparisons tests. The table was pulled from immuneACCESS by TCRdb, which kept in-frame rearrangements only. Such tables lose some clones; where checked, under half of the loss comes from unresolved V genes, and the rest has no known cause. The D gene and trimming were derived from the DNA, and the V and J assignments and clone size from that table. The sample contains fewer than 85,000 clones, more than 70% of them found a single time. Of the sample, roughly 20% falls within the top ten clones.

In light of the paper, this sample's time point label describes: baseline before first vaccination. Vaccinee samples were obtained from the UK trials COV001 and COV002, which included a single-blind randomized controlled phase 2/3 trial of AZD1222 (ChAdOx1 nCoV-19) in healthy adults. For TCRbeta chain sequencing, PBMC samples were collected from trial participants at day 0 and at day 28 after the second dose. This sequence was found in an adult in good health. The material sequenced was peripheral blood, taken on day 0 of AZD1222 vaccination. The rearrangement joined TRBV4-1 to TRBJ1-6; TRBD1 might be the D gene, on 5 matching bases. The CDR3 protein is CASSQELQASPLHF. The DNA reads TGCGCCAGCAGCCAGGAATTACAGGCGTCACCCCTCCACTTT.